A selection of T cell receptor beta chains follows, all from one sample in a study of preoperative IRX-2 immunotherapy in early breast cancer. TCRdb's table, derived via immunoSEQ multiplex PCR, lists solely in-frame clones and lacks some. This table holds tens of thousands of clones, 90% found once. This material was acquired from a patient treated with IRX-2 immunotherapy. The receptors shown here come from a human donor with breast cancer. Both conserved end residues are part of each CDR3. A D gene is named only where the DNA matches it firmly. Clone size is shown for a subset of rows, as once, few, many or a class of expanded clone.

>TRBD1|.|TRBV5-6|TRBJ1-3
CASSLYQQGFDGNTIYF
TGTGCCAGCAGCTTGTACCAACAGGGGTTCGATGGAAACACCATATATTTT
>.|.|TRBV4-3|TRBJ1-1
CASSQDHGRQFTEAFF
TGCGCCAGCAGCCAGGATCATGGACGTCAGTTCACTGAAGCTTTCTTT
>TRBD2|.|TRBV5-4|TRBJ2-2
CASSLLREGFPGELFF
TGTGCCAGCAGCCTGTTGAGGGAGGGTTTTCCCGGGGAGCTGTTTTTT
>.|.|TRBV5-1|TRBJ2-5
CASEFGTQGLGETQYF
TGCGCCAGTGAATTTGGGACGCAAGGCCTGGGGGAGACCCAGTACTTC
>.|.|TRBV2|TRBJ2-7
CASSVDSGGQYF
TGTGCCAGCAGTGTTGACTCCGGCGGGCAGTACTTC
>.|.|TRBV5-6|TRBJ1-4
CASSLKGLYEKLFF
TGTGCCAGCAGCTTGAAGGGCCTTTATGAAAAACTGTTTTTT
>.|once|TRBV10-3|TRBJ2-7
CAADVVDSTYEQYF
TGTGCCGCGGACGTGGTGGACAGCACCTACGAGCAGTACTTC
>.|.|TRBV25-1|TRBJ2-1
CASSELTGNEQFF
TGTGCCAGCAGTGAGCTTACAGGGAATGAGCAGTTCTTC
>TRBD1|.|TRBV2|TRBJ1-6
CASNGGQGVSPLHF
TGTGCCAGCAATGGGGGACAGGGTGTCTCACCCCTCCACTTT
>TRBD1|.|TRBV11-2|TRBJ2-7
CASSPSAGQVPTYEQYF
TGTGCCAGCAGCCCGAGCGCAGGACAGGTTCCAACCTACGAGCAGTACTTC
>TRBD1|.|TRBV27|TRBJ1-1
CASSPGTGQGTEAFF
TGTGCCAGCAGTCCCGGGACAGGGCAGGGCACTGAAGCTTTCTTT
>.|.|TRBV19|TRBJ1-4
CASKPLRVTNDKLFF
TGTGCCAGTAAACCTCTGCGGGTGACTAATGACAAACTGTTTTTT
>.|.|TRBV5-1|TRBJ1-1
CASSLGRGAHYPYSNTEAFF
TGCGCCAGCAGCTTGGGGAGGGGGGCTCATTACCCTTATTCTAACACTGAAGCTTTCTTT